The rows below give T cell receptor beta chains drawn from one sample of a study of cytomegalovirus exposure and HLA in healthy donors. TCRdb's table, derived via immunoSEQ multiplex PCR, lists solely in-frame clones and lacks some. This sample has roughly 150,000 clones, with around 80% found just once. The sample taken for sequencing was PBMCs. The receptors were sampled from a boy aged 2 to 10 in good health and CMV-seronegative. Each CDR3 is given with its conserved first and last residue. The D gene is left open where the match is weak. Clone size is stated in some rows and not others, as once, few, many or a class when expanded.

CDR3aa: CAWSVSGWGEETQYF; len: 15; abundance: -; d_gene: -; v_gene: TRBV30
CDR3aa: CASSVTGGYNEQFF; len: 14; abundance: few; d_gene: -; v_gene: TRBV27
CDR3aa: CASSLRGGVGYTF; len: 13; abundance: once; d_gene: TRBD1; v_gene: TRBV9
CDR3aa: CASSPGTSGRRTDTQYF; len: 17; abundance: -; d_gene: TRBD2; v_gene: TRBV4-3
CDR3aa: CASSSGIQETQYF; len: 13; abundance: -; d_gene: -; v_gene: TRBV7-9
CDR3aa: CASSEGLAGYEQYF; len: 14; abundance: -; d_gene: TRBD2; v_gene: TRBV6-1
CDR3aa: CATSRESGQGSYEQYF; len: 16; abundance: -; d_gene: TRBD1; v_gene: TRBV15
CDR3aa: CASSLGAGLEAFF; len: 13; abundance: -; d_gene: -; v_gene: TRBV7-2
CDR3aa: CASSARGDEQFF; len: 12; abundance: -; d_gene: TRBD2; v_gene: TRBV11-3
CDR3aa: CASSLSPGTGGKKVTEAFF; len: 19; abundance: -; d_gene: TRBD1; v_gene: TRBV5-6